Following are 30 T cell receptor beta chains from one sample sequenced in a study of cytotoxic CD8 clonotypes in ibrutinib-treated CLL. Here immunoSEQ multiplex PCR was the method, and the copy in TCRdb shows in-frame clones only, minus some. Of 250,000 or so clones listed, roughly 70% are singletons. The specimen was PBMCs, collected after 24 months of ibrutinib treatment. The receptors come from a human donor with chronic lymphocytic leukemia.

V gene TRBV4-1 combines with J gene TRBJ2-7; D uncertain. Trimming stripped 1 base from V and 5 bases from J, with 6 bases between. This CDR3 contains 12 residues. CDR1 and CDR2 from the germline V gene are MGHRA and YSYEKL. CDR3 in DNA: TGCGCCAGCAGCCAAGGAACAGACGAGCAGTACTTC. Translation: CASSQGTDEQYF.

The J gene is TRBJ2-7, the V gene TRBV5-5; TRBD2 matches at 7 bases. The ends lost 4 bases at V and 2 bases at J; junction bases unmatched: 6. The germline V gene encodes CDR1 SGHKS and CDR2 YYEKEE (reference sequence). CDR3 length: 14 residues. This chain's CDR3 is CASSGERGTYEQYF. The CDR3 DNA is TGTGCCAGCAGCGGAGAGCGGGGCACCTACGAGCAGTACTTC.

This rearrangement joins TRBV6-5 to TRBJ2-3; D tentatively reads TRBD1 or TRBD2 (5 bases each). This CDR3 has 13 amino acids. V lost 6 bases and J 2 bases, leaving 9 bases between the germline ends. The V gene's germline CDR1 is MNHEY and CDR2 SVGAGI. This chain's CDR3 is CASRAGATDTQYF. CDR3 DNA: TGTGCCAGCAGGGCCGGGGCCACAGATACGCAGTATTTT.

Only a few counts were recorded for this clone. The rearrangement joins TRBV18 to TRBJ2-2, with D maybe TRBD1 (6 bases). This CDR3 is 16 amino acids long. CDR1 and CDR2 (germline): KGHSH, LQKENI. V was shortened by 3 bases and J by 6 bases, with 17 bases between the two germline ends. The CDR3 loop is CASSPASTGRAGELFF. The CDR3, as DNA: TGTGCCAGCTCACCGGCTTCGACAGGCAGAGCCGGGGAGCTGTTTTTT.

This clone was found a few times. The chain joins TRBV7-9 to TRBJ1-1; no definite D call. Trimming took off 3 bases at V and 6 bases at J, with 5 bases between the two ends. CDR3 length: 11 amino acids. Per the germline V gene, CDR1 is SEHNR and CDR2 is FQNEAQ (reference sequence). This CDR3 reads CASSLFPEAFF. In DNA form, the CDR3 reads TGTGCCAGCAGCTTGTTCCCTGAAGCTTTCTTT.

The V gene is TRBV5-8, the J gene TRBJ1-1; weak D call: TRBD1 (5 bases). V gave up 3 bases and J gave up 1 base, with 10 bases separating them. The germline gives CDR1 SGHTS, CDR2 YDEGEE. This CDR3 contains 14 residues. CDR3 DNA sequence: TGTGCCAGCAGCTGGCGGGGGGGGAACACTGAAGCTTTCTTT. Translation: CASSWRGGNTEAFF. The full variable domain, in which reference TRBV5-8 and TRBJ1-1 provide the parts outside the CDR3, is EAGVTQSPTHLIKTRGQQATLRCSPISGHTSVYWYQQALGLGLQFLLWYDEGEERNRGNFPPRFSGRQFPNYSSELNVNALELEDSALYLCASSWRGGNTEAFFGQGTRLTVV.

The chain has TRBV30 and TRBJ2-1; 12 positions match TRBD2. Germline V gene lookup returns CDR1 GTSNPN and CDR2 SVGIG (reference sequence). Trimming took 2 bases from V and 11 from J; bases not matched to a gene: 4. This CDR3 region has 13 residues. The CDR3: CAWSSTSGRQQFF. The CDR3 DNA reads TGTGCCTGGAGTTCGACTAGCGGGAGACAGCAGTTCTTC.

The chain combines TRBV7-2 with TRBJ1-5, with 9 positions matching TRBD1. The germline V gene has CDR1 SGHTA and CDR2 FQGNSA. The J segment lost 10 bases and the V segment lost 5 bases, leaving 6 bases of the junction unmatched. CDR3 length equals 13 residues. CDR3 protein: CASSTGQGFPQHF. The CDR3 DNA reads as TGTGCCAGCAGCACGGGACAGGGCTTCCCCCAGCATTTT.

This chain links TRBV28 with TRBJ1-5; D is undetermined. Trimming removed 5 bases at V and 3 bases at J, with 5 bases between. Germline CDR1 and CDR2: MDHEN and SYDVKM. The CDR3 has 12 residues. The CDR3 is CASSDTNQPQHF. CDR3 sequence (DNA): TGTGCCAGCAGTGACACCAATCAGCCCCAGCATTTT.

V is TRBV19 and J is TRBJ2-7, with D possibly being TRBD1 (5 bases). This CDR3 is 14 amino acids long. Germline V gives CDR1 LNHDA, CDR2 SQIVND (reference sequence). Trimming removed 1 base at V and 2 bases at J, with 9 bases between. In DNA form, the CDR3 reads TGTGCCAGTAGTATAGGGGGCCTTACCTACGAGCAGTACTTC. Its translation: CASSIGGLTYEQYF.

In its sample, this clone was seen a few times. The V gene is TRBV11-2, the J gene TRBJ2-3; no firm D call. The CDR3 extends over 13 amino acids. V was trimmed by 1 base and J by 2 bases, leaving 4 bases between them. Germline V gene sequence: CDR1 SGHAT, CDR2 FQNNGV. CDR3 sequence: CASSLATTDTQYF. The CDR3 DNA sequence: TGTGCCAGCAGCTTAGCAACCACAGATACGCAGTATTTT.

V and J are TRBV5-1 and TRBJ2-1, with TRBD2 as a possible D gene (6 bases). CDR3 length equals 16 residues. V shed 7 bases and J shed 9 bases, with 26 bases lying between them. Germline values: CDR1 SGHRS, CDR2 YFSETQ. CDR3 coding DNA: TGCGCCAGCGGCCTCCGACTAGGCACCCTTGAAGTTGAGCAGTTCTTC. Amino acid sequence: CASGLRLGTLEVEQFF.

The chain joins TRBV7-9 to TRBJ2-1, with a tentative D call TRBD2 (6 bases). This CDR3 has 17 residues. V lost 5 bases to trimming and J lost 0 bases, with 17 bases between them. Germline V gene data show CDR1 as SEHNR and CDR2 as FQNEAQ (reference sequence). In DNA, the CDR3 is TGTGCCAGCAGCCACCCCCTTGGCGGGATCTCCTACAATGAGCAGTTCTTC. Its protein product is CASSHPLGGISYNEQFF.

The chain links TRBV7-8 to TRBJ2-5, with TRBD1 matching over 10 bases. The CDR3 is 16 residues long. Germline-derived CDR1 and CDR2 are SGHVS and FQNEAQ. Trimming removed 4 bases from V and 3 bases from J; junction bases left unmatched: 8. The CDR3 sequence: CASSSELTGGEETQYF. Here the CDR3 DNA reads TGTGCCAGCAGCTCCGAGCTGACAGGGGGCGAAGAGACCCAGTACTTC.

In DNA, the CDR3 is TGTGCCAGTAGTGAACGTGAAAAACTGTTTTTT. It translates to CASSEREKLFF. V gene TRBV19 combines with J gene TRBJ1-4; D is unclear. V lost 5 bases to trimming and J lost 7 bases, with 5 bases between them. Germline CDR1 reads LNHDA; CDR2 reads SQIVND (reference sequence). CDR3 length equals 11 residues.

This chain uses TRBV4-1 with TRBJ1-2; possible D gene TRBD1, 5 bases. This CDR3 is built from 14 residues. V lost 3 bases to trimming and J lost 8 bases, with 16 bases between them. CDR1 is MGHRA, CDR2 YSYEKL, per germline. CDR3 amino acids: CASSQGDGTLGYTF. Written as DNA, the CDR3 is TGCGCCAGCAGCCAGGGGGATGGGACTTTGGGCTACACCTTC.

This clone was observed a single time. The chain joins TRBV5-6 to TRBJ2-6; D is perhaps TRBD2 (6 bases). Germline V CDR1 and CDR2: SGHDT, YYEEEE. CDR3 length equals 18 residues. V was trimmed by 5 bases and J by 1 base, leaving 19 bases between them. CDR3 sequence: CASSSPIGGSSGANVLTF. Written as DNA, the CDR3 is TGTGCCAGCAGTTCCCCAATCGGAGGGAGTTCTGGGGCCAACGTCCTGACTTTC.

The chain is built from TRBV7-6 and TRBJ2-5; the D gene is possibly TRBD2 (5 bases). Trimming removed 7 bases from V and 2 bases from J, with 11 bases in between. Germline CDR1 SGHVS, CDR2 FNYEAQ. This CDR3 region has 13 residues. CDR3 sequence: CASIERQQETQYF. CDR3 DNA: TGTGCCAGCATCGAGCGGCAGCAAGAGACCCAGTACTTC. Variable domain in full (rest from reference TRBV7-6 and TRBJ2-5): GAGVSQSPRYKVTKRGQDVALRCDPISGHVSLYWYRQALGQGPEFLTYFNYEAQQDKSGLPNDRFSAERPEGSISTLTIQRTEQRDSAMYRCASIERQQETQYFGPGTRLLVL.

This clone was seen once. The gene calls are TRBV28 and TRBJ1-2; 11 positions match TRBD1. The trim removed 4 bases at V and 4 bases at J, leaving 8 bases unmatched. Germline assignment: CDR1 MDHEN and CDR2 SYDVKM. The CDR3 length is 16 residues. The CDR3 bases are TGTGCCAGCAGTTCATCAGGGACAGGGGGTGGCTATGGCTACACCTTC. Residues: CASSSSGTGGGYGYTF.

J is TRBJ2-7 and V is TRBV30, with D perhaps TRBD1 or TRBD2 (5 bases each). The CDR3 runs to 15 residues. Germline CDR1 and CDR2: GTSNPN and SVGIG (reference sequence). V was trimmed by 3 bases and J by 5 bases, leaving 20 bases between them. The CDR3 DNA is TGTGCCTGGAGCCCCTCGGGTCAGGGACCCCACGAGCAGTACTTC. Protein sequence: CAWSPSGQGPHEQYF. The whole variable domain, remainder taken from reference TRBV30 and TRBJ2-7, is SQTIHQWPATLVQPVGSPLSLECTVEGTSNPNLYWYRQAAGRGLQLLFYSVGIGQISSEVPQNLSASRPQDRQFILSSKKLLLSDSGFYLCAWSPSGQGPHEQYFGPGTRLTVT.

This clone was seen a handful of times. The V and J genes are TRBV4-3 and TRBJ1-1, with a tentative D call TRBD1 (6 bases). Trimming pared 1 base from V and 2 bases from J, leaving 11 bases between. Germline CDR1 is LGHNA and CDR2 is YSLEER. The CDR3 extends over 15 amino acids. CDR3 nucleotide sequence: TGCGCCAGCAGCCAAGTCGGGGGGGGCAACACTGAAGCTTTCTTT. Its protein is CASSQVGGGNTEAFF.

The CDR3 DNA reads TGCAGTGCTAGGCTAAGCTATGGCTACACCTTC. Protein: CSARLSYGYTF. V usage is TRBV20-1 and J usage is TRBJ1-2; no clear D gene. Germline assignment: CDR1 DFQATT and CDR2 SNEGSKA (reference sequence). The CDR3 has 11 residues. V dropped 3 bases and J dropped 4 bases, with 6 bases sitting between them.

The rearrangement uses TRBV13 and TRBJ2-7; D is undetermined. Germline assignment: CDR1 PRHDT and CDR2 FYEKMQ (reference sequence). With 1 base removed from V and 0 bases from J, the gap between germline ends came to 7 bases. This CDR3 has 14 residues. CDR3 DNA: TGTGCCAGCAGCTTAGTCCGGACCTCCTACGAGCAGTACTTC. Translated: CASSLVRTSYEQYF. Looking up the rest from reference TRBV13 and TRBJ2-7 gives the full variable domain: AAGVIQSPRHLIKEKRETATLKCYPIPRHDTVYWYQQGPGQDPQFLISFYEKMQSDKGSIPDRFSAQQFSDYHSELNMSSLELGDSALYFCASSLVRTSYEQYFGPGTRLTVT.

J is TRBJ2-1 and V is TRBV15; D remains unclear. The CDR3 totals 14 residues. V was pared by 2 bases and J by 8 bases, with 13 bases between. Germline V gene sequence: CDR1 LNHNV, CDR2 YYDKDF (reference sequence). This chain's CDR3 is CATSRPRTHHEQFF. The CDR3 bases are TGTGCCACCAGCAGACCCCGGACCCACCATGAGCAGTTCTTC. Using reference TRBV15 and TRBJ2-1 for the parts outside the CDR3, the full variable domain is DAMVIQNPRYQVTQFGKPVTLSCSQTLNHNVMYWYQQKSSQAPKLLFHYYDKDFNNEADTPDNFQSRRPNTSFCFLDIRSPGLGDTAMYLCATSRPRTHHEQFFGPGTRLTVL.

The V gene is TRBV25-1, the J gene TRBJ2-3; 7 bases fit TRBD1. CDR1 is MGHDK, CDR2 SYGVNS, per germline. Trimming took 3 bases from V and 4 from J; bases not matched to a gene: 4. The CDR3 spans 14 residues. The CDR3 here is CASSDDRAPDTQYF. The CDR3 DNA is TGTGCCAGCAGTGACGACAGGGCCCCAGATACGCAGTATTTT.

V is TRBV9 and J is TRBJ2-1; D may correspond to TRBD1 or TRBD2 (5 bases each). Trimming shortened V by 0 bases and J by 10 bases, and 8 bases separated the two germline ends. Germline lookup yields CDR1 SGDLS and CDR2 YYNGEE. The CDR3 loop spans 12 amino acids. The DNA for the CDR3 is TGTGCCAGCAGCGTAGAGGGGAGCGAGCAGTTCTTC. Amino acid sequence: CASSVEGSEQFF.

The V gene is TRBV6-5, the J gene TRBJ2-1; TRBD2 is a possible D gene (5 bases). The CDR3 sequence is 14 residues long. Germline V gene lookup returns CDR1 MNHEY and CDR2 SVGAGI. The germline V and J ends were trimmed by 7 bases and 1 base, with 11 bases remaining between them. The CDR3 sequence is CASTGKSSYNEQFF. The CDR3 DNA sequence: TGTGCCAGCACCGGGAAGTCATCCTACAATGAGCAGTTCTTC.

This clone was detected only once. V gene TRBV30 combines with J gene TRBJ1-1; unclear D gene. Germline CDR1 reads GTSNPN; CDR2 reads SVGIG (reference sequence). This CDR3 region has 17 residues. The V end was cut by 3 bases, the J end by 1 base, with 21 bases between. CDR3 coding DNA: TGTGCCTGGAGCTTATTGTTGAGCACGCCGGCGAACACTGAAGCTTTCTTT. Amino acids: CAWSLLLSTPANTEAFF.

The genes are TRBV27 and TRBJ2-7; D possibly corresponds to TRBD1 (6 bases). This CDR3 has 16 residues. The germline gives CDR1 MNHEY, CDR2 SMNVEV (reference sequence). Trimming took off 8 bases at V and 0 bases at J, with 20 bases between the two ends. The CDR3 spells CASGGGGQSFSYEQYF. The DNA for the CDR3 is TGTGCCAGCGGTGGAGGCGGACAGTCGTTCTCCTACGAGCAGTACTTC.

The J gene is TRBJ1-5, the V gene TRBV9; D is unclear. Trimming removed 2 bases at V and 2 bases at J, with 5 bases between. The length of the CDR3 is 13 residues. Germline CDR1 reads SGDLS; CDR2 reads YYNGEE. The CDR3 DNA follows: TGTGCCAGCAGCGTCACCGGCAATCAGCCCCAGCATTTT. This encodes CASSVTGNQPQHF.